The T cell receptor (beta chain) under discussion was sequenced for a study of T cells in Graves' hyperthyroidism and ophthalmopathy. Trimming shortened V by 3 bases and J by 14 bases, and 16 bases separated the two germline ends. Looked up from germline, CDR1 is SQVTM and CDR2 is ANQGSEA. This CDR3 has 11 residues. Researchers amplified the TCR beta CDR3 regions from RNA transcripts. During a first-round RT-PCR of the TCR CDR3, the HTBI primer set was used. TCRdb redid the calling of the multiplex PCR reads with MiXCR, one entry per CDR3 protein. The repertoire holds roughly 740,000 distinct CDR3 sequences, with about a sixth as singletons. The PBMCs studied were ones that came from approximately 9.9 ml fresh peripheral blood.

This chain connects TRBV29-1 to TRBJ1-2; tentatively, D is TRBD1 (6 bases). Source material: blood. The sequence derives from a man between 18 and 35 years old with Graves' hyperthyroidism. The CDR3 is CSVDLGTGWTF. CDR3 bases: TGCAGCGTTGATTTGGGTACAGGGTGGACCTTC.